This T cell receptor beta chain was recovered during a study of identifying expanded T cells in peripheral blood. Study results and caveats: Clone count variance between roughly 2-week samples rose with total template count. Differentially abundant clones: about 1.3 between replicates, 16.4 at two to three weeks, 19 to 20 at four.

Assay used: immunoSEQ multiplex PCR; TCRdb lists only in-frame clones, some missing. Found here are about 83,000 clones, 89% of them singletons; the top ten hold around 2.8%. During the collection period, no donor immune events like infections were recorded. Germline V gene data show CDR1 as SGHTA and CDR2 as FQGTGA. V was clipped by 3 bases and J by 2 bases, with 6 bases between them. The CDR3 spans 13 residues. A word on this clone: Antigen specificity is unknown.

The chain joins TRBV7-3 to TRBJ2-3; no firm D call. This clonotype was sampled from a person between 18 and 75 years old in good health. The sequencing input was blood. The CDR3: CASSLRPTDTQYF. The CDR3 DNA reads TGTGCCAGCAGCTTGAGGCCCACAGATACGCAGTATTTT.